This TCR beta chain was observed in a study of OX40 agonist ivuxolimab in advanced cancers. Study at large: Patients were dosed with the agonistic anti-OX40 (CD134) antibody ivuxolimab.

Study-wide results and limits: Expanded clones belonging to CD8+ T cells outnumbered, on average, those of CD4+.

CDR1 and CDR2 from the germline V gene are LNHDA and SQIVND (reference sequence). V was shortened by 7 bases and J by 10 bases, with 19 bases between the two germline ends. The length of the CDR3 is 13 residues. Comment on this clone: Its target is not known.

Blood sampling was done at baseline, cycle 4 day 1, and cycle 7 day 1. Clones were read by immunoSEQ multiplex PCR, and TCRdb kept only the in-frame ones, dropping some. This sample has fewer than 90,000 clones; 65% to 85% occur once, and the top ten carry about 1.1%. The clonotype originates from an adult with an advanced solid tumor such as melanoma, head and neck, liver or kidney cancer. The rearrangement joins TRBV19 to TRBJ1-1; possibly TRBD1 for D (6 bases). The specimen comprised CD4+ or CD8+ T cells sorted from blood, sampled in a trial of the OX40 agonist ivuxolimab. The CDR3 sequence: CASKVGGLGRAFF. The CDR3 bases are TGTGCCAGTAAGGTCGGGGGGCTGGGGAGAGCTTTCTTT.